What follows is one TCR beta chain and its context. The antigen is not known. Vbeta (60) and Jbeta (13) primers were used in the PCR. The repertoire was sequenced with immunoSEQ multiplex PCR; TCRdb's copy has only in-frame clones and lacks some. The table lists about 150,000 clones, about four fifths of them singletons, with around 4.8% in the top ten. The entry originates in a study of cytomegalovirus exposure and HLA in healthy donors. Background on the study: When 300 to 400 donors were genotyped, roughly four fifths of them were found to fall in the Caucasian-associated ancestry cluster.

Overall study results and limits: One variant, a missense change in DCLRE1C, was linked in a later analysis to TCR beta V- and J-gene trimming. The study recorded 150 to 200 TCR beta chains that were cytomegalovirus-associated.

The germline V gene has CDR1 DFQATT and CDR2 SNEGSKA (reference sequence). V shed 4 bases, J shed 10 bases, and the junction held 4 bases outside the gene matches. The CDR3 length is 11 residues. This sequence originates from a girl aged 10 to 17 in good health and CMV-seropositive. Sequenced sample: PBMCs. V gene TRBV20-1 combines with J gene TRBJ1-2; 9 bases agree with TRBD1. The chain's CDR3 is CSANRGHDYTF. In nucleotides, the CDR3 is TGCAGTGCTAACAGGGGGCATGACTACACCTTC.